The TCR beta chain under discussion was sequenced for a study of cytomegalovirus exposure and HLA in healthy donors. With 60 Vbeta and 13 Jbeta primers, the PCR was carried out. TCRdb's copy holds only in-frame clones and misses some; the assay was immunoSEQ multiplex PCR. The sample records 170,000 or so clones, around three quarters being singletons. Trimming took 3 bases from V and 3 from J; bases not matched to a gene: 10. CDR1 is KGHSH and CDR2 is LQKENI in the germline V gene. This CDR3 is 16 amino acids long. This clonotype was sampled from a boy aged 5-17 years in good health and CMV-seronegative. The genes are TRBV18 and TRBJ1-1; 7 bases fit TRBD1. The sample consisted of PBMCs. In nucleotides, the CDR3 is TGTGCCAGCTCACCGCCCCCGGCAGGGGGATACACTGAAGCTTTCTTT. Amino acid sequence: CASSPPPAGGYTEAFF.